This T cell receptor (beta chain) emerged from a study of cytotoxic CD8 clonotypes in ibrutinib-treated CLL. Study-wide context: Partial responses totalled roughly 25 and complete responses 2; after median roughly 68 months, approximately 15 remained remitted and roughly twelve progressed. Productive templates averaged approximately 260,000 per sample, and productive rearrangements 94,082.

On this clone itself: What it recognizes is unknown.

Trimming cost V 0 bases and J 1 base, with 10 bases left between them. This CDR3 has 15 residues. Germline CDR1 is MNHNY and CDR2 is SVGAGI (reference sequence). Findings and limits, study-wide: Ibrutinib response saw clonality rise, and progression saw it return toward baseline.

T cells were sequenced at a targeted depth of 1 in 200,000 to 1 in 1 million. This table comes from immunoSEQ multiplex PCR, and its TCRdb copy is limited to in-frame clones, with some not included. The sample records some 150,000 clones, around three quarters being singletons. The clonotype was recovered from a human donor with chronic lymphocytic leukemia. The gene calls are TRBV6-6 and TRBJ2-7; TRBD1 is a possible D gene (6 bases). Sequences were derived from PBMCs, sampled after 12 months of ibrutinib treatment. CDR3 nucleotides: TGTGCCAGCAGTTACTCGCAGGGGTCGTCCTACGAGCAGTACTTC. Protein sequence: CASSYSQGSSYEQYF.